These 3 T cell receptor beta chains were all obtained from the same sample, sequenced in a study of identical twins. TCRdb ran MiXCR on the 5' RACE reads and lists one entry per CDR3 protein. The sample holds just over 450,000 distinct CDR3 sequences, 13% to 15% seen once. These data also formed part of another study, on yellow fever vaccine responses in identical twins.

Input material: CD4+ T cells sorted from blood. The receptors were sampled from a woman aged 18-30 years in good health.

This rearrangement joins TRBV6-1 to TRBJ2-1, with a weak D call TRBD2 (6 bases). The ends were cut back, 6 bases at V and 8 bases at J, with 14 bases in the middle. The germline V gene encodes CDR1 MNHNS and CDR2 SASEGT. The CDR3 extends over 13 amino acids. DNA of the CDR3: TGTGCCAGCAGGGGCCCGGGGGTATATGAGCAGTTCTTC. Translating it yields CASRGPGVYEQFF.

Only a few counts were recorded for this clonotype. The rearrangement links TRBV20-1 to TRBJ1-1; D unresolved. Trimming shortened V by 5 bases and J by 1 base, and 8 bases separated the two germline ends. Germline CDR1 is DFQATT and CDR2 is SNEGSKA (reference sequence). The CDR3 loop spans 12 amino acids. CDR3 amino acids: CSARSPNTEAFF. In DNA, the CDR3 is TGCAGTGCTCGGAGTCCGAACACTGAAGCTTTCTTT.

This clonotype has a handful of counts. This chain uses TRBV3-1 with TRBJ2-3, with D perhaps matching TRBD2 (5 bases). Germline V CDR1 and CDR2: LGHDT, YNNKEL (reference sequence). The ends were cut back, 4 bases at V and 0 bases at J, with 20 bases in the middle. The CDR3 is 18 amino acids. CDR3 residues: CASSPGEAERTSTDTQYF. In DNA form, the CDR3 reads TGTGCCAGCAGCCCAGGCGAGGCAGAGCGGACCAGCACAGATACGCAGTATTTT.